One T cell receptor (beta chain) is described in this entry. Its recognized antigen is unknown. No base quality information exists; no much larger clone differs at one position. This entry belongs to a study of blood T cell repertoires in COVID-19 (dated by TCRdb to 2018 to 2021). Turning to the overall study: Samples from collaborators originated in the United States, Italy and Spain and spanned both the acute and convalescent phases of COVID-19. The material from the prospective study consisted of cDNA or gDNA derived from T cells, B-cell-depleted T cells, or PBMCs. Deeply sampled blood TCRbeta repertoires from subjects exposed to, actively infected with, or recovered from COVID-19 were included in the dataset. The repertoires were made available in a free public database intended to serve as a resource for research on the immune response to SARS-CoV-2. Samples were obtained from the ongoing ImmuneRACE study (first 160 participants) and from 1,200 or so subjects provided by 6 global collaborators. The sample metadata nearly always contained a de-identified subject ID, COVID-19 status, age in years and sex. Where HLA class I and class II types were available, the types were taken from metadata supplied by the sample provider, not from assay-based typing.

Participants in the prospective study were enrolled through a virtual design, were aged about 18 to 89 years, and lived in fewer than 30 United States geographic areas. To assign participants to cohorts, the prospective study relied on clinical history that participants themselves reported in a screening survey and a study questionnaire. Exposed participants had been in contact with someone with a PCR-confirmed or clinician-diagnosed COVID-19 case within 2 weeks of study entry. Mobile phlebotomists in the prospective study collected whole blood, serum and a nasopharyngeal or oropharyngeal swab from every participant. Over an approximately two-month period, participants in the prospective study had the option of providing additional blood draws and questionnaires. Prospective study blood samples were shipped either frozen or at room temperature before DNA extraction. General study outcomes and caveats: Clinical and demographic metadata were provided uncurated, with the amount varying by source and participant.

The CDR3 sequence holds 16 residues, the cysteine and phenylalanine included. This entry keeps only the CDR3 DNA: 48 bases, framed from base 1. The V end gives up 0 bases and the J end 4 bases, leaving 6 bases in the junction not matched to a gene. CDR1 and CDR2 (SGHRS, YFSETQ) derive from the germline V gene. TCRbeta CDR3 regions were amplified from genomic DNA using the immunoSEQ Assay, a bias-controlled multiplex PCR. As for the original processing: Nucleated cell counts per sample were estimated from amplification of reference gene primers within the assay. Sequence reads were collapsed and filtered to measure the absolute abundance of every unique TCRbeta CDR3 rearrangement. For each sample, productive Simpson clonality was calculated by taking the square root of Simpson's diversity index across productive rearrangements. The table was pulled from immuneACCESS by TCRdb, which kept in-frame rearrangements only. Such tables lose some clones; where checked, under half of the loss comes from unresolved V genes, and the rest has no known cause. The V and J calls and clone size are taken from that table; D and trimming were inferred from the DNA. Here the sample has about 180,000 clones; 80% occur a single time. The top ten constitute roughly 14% of the sample.

The sequence was collected from a man aged 55-75 years who had been exposed to COVID-19. This chain joins TRBV5-1 to TRBJ2-2; TRBD2 fits 7 bases in the junction. The specimen was PBMCs or T cells enriched from blood (not recorded which). This receptor has the CDR3 CASSLEGGSGTGELFF. The base sequence is TGCGCCAGCAGCTTGGAGGGCGGGAGCGGCACCGGGGAGCTGTTTTTT.